The 5 T cell receptor beta chains below all came from one sample that was sequenced in a study of OX40 agonist ivuxolimab in advanced cancers. Only in-frame clones appear in the TCRdb table, and some are missing; sequencing was by immunoSEQ multiplex PCR. The table lists tens of thousands of clones, roughly 80% of them singletons, with roughly 2.8% in the top ten. The sequences come from CD4+ or CD8+ T cells sorted from blood, collected in a trial of the OX40 agonist ivuxolimab. These TCRs come from an adult with an advanced solid tumor such as melanoma, head and neck, liver or kidney cancer.

The chain is built from TRBV28 and TRBJ2-3; 8 bases are a match to TRBD1. CDR1 is MDHEN and CDR2 is SYDVKM in the germline V gene. This CDR3 spans 16 amino acids. With V trimmed by 4 bases and J by 0 bases, 6 bases remained unmatched. The CDR3 DNA reads as TGTGCCAGCAGTTCCCCTTACAGGGGGAGCACAGATACGCAGTATTTT. Its protein product is CASSSPYRGSTDTQYF.

This clone turned up a few times. V and J are TRBV18 and TRBJ1-5, with unresolved D. The CDR3 contains 13 residues. V was cut by 6 bases and J by 3 bases, with 9 bases left in between. The germline gives CDR1 KGHSH, CDR2 LQKENI. The CDR3 DNA follows: TGTGCCAGCTCGCCGGGAGCCAATCAGCCCCAGCATTTT. Protein sequence: CASSPGANQPQHF.

This chain connects TRBV19 to TRBJ2-3; 13 positions agree with TRBD2. The V gene end was trimmed by 7 bases and the J gene end by 3 bases; junction bases not matched to a gene: 4. This CDR3 has 15 amino acids. The germline CDR1 and CDR2 sequences are LNHDA and SQIVND (reference sequence). The DNA of the CDR3 is TGTGCCAGTAAGCGGGGACTAGCGGGGACAGATACGCAGTATTTT. It yields the protein CASKRGLAGTDTQYF.

This sequence joins TRBV9 and TRBJ1-4; D uncertain. Trimming left V 3 bases short and J 0 bases short, with 21 bases between. The CDR3 covers 19 residues. Germline lookup yields CDR1 SGDLS and CDR2 YYNGEE. This CDR3 reads CASSGQGTTFPATNEKLFF. CDR3 nucleotides: TGTGCCAGCAGCGGACAAGGAACCACCTTCCCTGCAACTAATGAAAAACTGTTTTTT.

The J gene is TRBJ2-4, the V gene TRBV5-6; D ambiguous. The CDR3 covers 12 residues. The germline gives CDR1 SGHDT, CDR2 YYEEEE. The germline V and J ends were trimmed by 0 bases and 5 bases, with 3 bases remaining between them. CDR3 DNA sequence: TGTGCCAGCAGCTTGGGCCAAAACATTCAGTACTTC. It yields the protein CASSLGQNIQYF.